Described below is a single T cell receptor (beta chain) sequence and its context. The antigen is undetermined. The data were taken from a study of T cells in Graves' hyperthyroidism and ophthalmopathy. Overall study findings and caveats: In the blood, most expanded thyroid clonotypes above 0.001 appeared as well.

The length of the CDR3 is 16 residues. CDR1 SEHNR and CDR2 FQNEAQ come from the germline V gene (reference sequence). Trimming cost V 5 bases and J 3 bases; bases outside gene matches: 9. Graves' hyperthyroidism was deemed stable given no ophthalmopathy progression within 18 months. Those patients with uncontrolled infection, other autoimmune disease, pregnancy or lactation were excluded. The PBMCs were taken from under 12 ml of fresh peripheral blood. TCR beta CDR3 region amplification was performed from RNA transcripts. In the first-round RT-PCR of the TCR CDR3, the HTBI primer set was used. TCRdb called the multiplex PCR reads again in MiXCR, with one record for every CDR3 protein. The sample records about 560,000 distinct CDR3 sequences, approximately 15% being singletons.

The chain combines TRBV7-9 with TRBJ2-7; 11 nucleotides agree with TRBD2. This TCR derives from a woman under 30 with Graves' hyperthyroidism. The specimen was blood. The CDR3 bases are TGTGCCAGCAGCCGTTGGACTAGCGGGCACTACTACGAGCAGTACTTC. It is translated as CASSRWTSGHYYEQYF. The full variable domain, its missing parts supplied by reference TRBV7-9 and TRBJ2-7, is DTGVSQNPRHKITKRGQNVTFRCDPISEHNRLYWYRQTLGQGPEFLTYFQNEAQLEKSRLLSDRFSAERPKGSFSTLEIQRTEQGDSAMYLCASSRWTSGHYYEQYFGPGTRLTVT.